The source of this T cell receptor (beta chain) is a study of T cell responses to AZD1222 COVID-19 vaccine. With 0 bases clipped from V and 5 bases from J, the junction kept 6 bases outside the gene matches. This CDR3 contains 16 residues. Germline values: CDR1 GTSNPN, CDR2 SVGIG (reference sequence). General study findings and limits: Within unmutated variant regions lay the reported targets of nearly half of spike-specific TCRs. White British ancestry dominated among donors, who included more females, and clonal diversity was possibly underestimated.

On this clone itself: Its antigen is still unknown.

Profiling relied on immunoSEQ multiplex PCR, and the TCRdb table lists in-frame clones only, not all of them. This sample yields 95,000 to 150,000 clones, of which over 80% are seen a single time; less than 6.5% belongs to the top ten. This chain uses TRBV30 with TRBJ2-3, with TRBD1 identical over 12 bases. The sequence derives from an adult in good health. The starting material was peripheral blood, obtained on day 0 of AZD1222 vaccination. CDR3 sequence reads: CAWSVGTGGIGDTQYF. Written as DNA, the CDR3 is TGTGCCTGGAGTGTAGGGACAGGGGGCATCGGAGATACGCAGTATTTT.